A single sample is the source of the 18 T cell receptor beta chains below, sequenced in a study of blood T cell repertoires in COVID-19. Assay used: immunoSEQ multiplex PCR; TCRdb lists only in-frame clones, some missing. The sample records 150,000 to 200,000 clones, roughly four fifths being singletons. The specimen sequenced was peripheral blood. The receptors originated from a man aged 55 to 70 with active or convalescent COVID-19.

CDR3 DNA sequence: TGTGCCAGCAGCTCCCGTGACACCGGGGAGCTGTTTTTT. Protein: CASSSRDTGELFF. V is TRBV11-2 and J is TRBJ2-2; D is unresolved. V was cut by 4 bases and J by 3 bases, with 6 bases left in between. CDR3 length: 13 residues. Germline CDR1 reads SGHAT; CDR2 reads FQNNGV.

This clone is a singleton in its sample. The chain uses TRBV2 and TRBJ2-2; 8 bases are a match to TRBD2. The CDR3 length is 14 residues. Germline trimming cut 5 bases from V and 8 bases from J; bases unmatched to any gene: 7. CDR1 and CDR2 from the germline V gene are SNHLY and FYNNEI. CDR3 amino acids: CASSKRGGGGELFF. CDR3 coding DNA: TGTGCCAGCAGTAAACGGGGGGGCGGAGGGGAGCTGTTTTTT.

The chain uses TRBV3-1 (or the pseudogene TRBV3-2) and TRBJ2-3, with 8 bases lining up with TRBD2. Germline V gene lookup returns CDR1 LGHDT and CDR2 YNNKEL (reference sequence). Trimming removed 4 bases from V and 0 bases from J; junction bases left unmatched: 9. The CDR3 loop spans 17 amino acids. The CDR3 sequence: CASSPFPGGPSTDTQYF. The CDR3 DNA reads TGTGCCAGCAGCCCTTTCCCGGGAGGGCCTAGCACAGATACGCAGTATTTT.

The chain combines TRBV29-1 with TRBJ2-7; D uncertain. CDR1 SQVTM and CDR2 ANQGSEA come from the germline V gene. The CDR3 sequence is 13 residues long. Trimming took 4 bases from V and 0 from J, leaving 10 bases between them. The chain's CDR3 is CSVGVAHSYEQYF. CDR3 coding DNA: TGCAGCGTTGGAGTAGCCCACTCCTACGAGCAGTACTTC.

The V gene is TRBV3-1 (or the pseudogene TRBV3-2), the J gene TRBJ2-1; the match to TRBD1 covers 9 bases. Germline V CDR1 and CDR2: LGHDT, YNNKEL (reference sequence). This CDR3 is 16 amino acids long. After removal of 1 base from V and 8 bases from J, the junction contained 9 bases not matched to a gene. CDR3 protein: CASSQGIGTGTDEQFF. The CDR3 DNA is TGTGCCAGCAGCCAAGGTATCGGGACAGGGACGGATGAGCAGTTCTTC.

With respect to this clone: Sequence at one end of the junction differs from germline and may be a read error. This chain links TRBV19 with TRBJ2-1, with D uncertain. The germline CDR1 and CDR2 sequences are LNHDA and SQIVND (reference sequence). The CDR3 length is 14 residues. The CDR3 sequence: CASSLESSYNEQFF. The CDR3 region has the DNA TGTGCCAGTAGTCTAGAGAGCTCCTACAATGAGCAGTTCTTC.

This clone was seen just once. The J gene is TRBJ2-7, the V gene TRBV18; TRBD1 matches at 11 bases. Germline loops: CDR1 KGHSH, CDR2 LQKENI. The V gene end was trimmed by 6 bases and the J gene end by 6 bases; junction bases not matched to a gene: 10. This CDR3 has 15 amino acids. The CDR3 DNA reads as TGTGCCAGCTCGCCTCAGGGGACAGGGGGTGGCGAGCAGTACTTC. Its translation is CASSPQGTGGGEQYF.

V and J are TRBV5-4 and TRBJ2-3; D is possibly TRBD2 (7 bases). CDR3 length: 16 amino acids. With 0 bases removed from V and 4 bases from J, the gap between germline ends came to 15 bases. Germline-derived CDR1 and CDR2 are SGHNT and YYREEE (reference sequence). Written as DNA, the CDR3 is TGTGCCAGCAGCTTGGTGGTGGGGGGGCTTTCAGATACGCAGTATTTT. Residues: CASSLVVGGLSDTQYF.

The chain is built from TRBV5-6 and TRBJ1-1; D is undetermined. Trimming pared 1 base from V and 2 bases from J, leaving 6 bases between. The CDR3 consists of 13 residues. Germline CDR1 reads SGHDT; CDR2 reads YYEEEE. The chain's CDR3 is CASSLTKNTEAFF. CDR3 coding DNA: TGTGCCAGCAGCTTGACTAAAAACACTGAAGCTTTCTTT.

CDR3 in amino acids: CASSPRGNSWTGTGEQYF. CDR3 bases: TGTGCCAGCAGCCCGAGGGGGAACTCGTGGACCGGGACGGGGGAGCAGTACTTC. The chain has TRBV5-8 and TRBJ2-7, with D maybe TRBD1 (6 bases). The CDR3 spans 18 residues. Germline V gene data show CDR1 as SGHTS and CDR2 as YDEGEE. Deletions cut 4 bases from V and 7 bases from J, with 30 bases between. The entire variable domain, with the rest obtained from reference TRBV5-8 and TRBJ2-7, is as follows: EAGVTQSPTHLIKTRGQQATLRCSPISGHTSVYWYQQALGLGLQFLLWYDEGEERNRGNFPPRFSGRQFPNYSSELNVNALELEDSALYLCASSPRGNSWTGTGEQYFGPGTRLTVT.

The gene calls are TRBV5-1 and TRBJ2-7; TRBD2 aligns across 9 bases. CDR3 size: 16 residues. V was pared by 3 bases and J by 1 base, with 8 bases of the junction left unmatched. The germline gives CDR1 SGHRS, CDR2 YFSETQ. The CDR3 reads CASSWKTSGPSYEQYF. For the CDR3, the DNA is TGCGCCAGCAGCTGGAAGACTAGCGGACCTTCCTACGAGCAGTACTTC.

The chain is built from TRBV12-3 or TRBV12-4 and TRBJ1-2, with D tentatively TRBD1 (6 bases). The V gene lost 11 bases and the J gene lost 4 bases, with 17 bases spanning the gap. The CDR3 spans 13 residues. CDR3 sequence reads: CAVSGGQAYGYTF. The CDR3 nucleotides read TGTGCCGTCAGCGGGGGCCAAGCCTATGGCTACACCTTC.

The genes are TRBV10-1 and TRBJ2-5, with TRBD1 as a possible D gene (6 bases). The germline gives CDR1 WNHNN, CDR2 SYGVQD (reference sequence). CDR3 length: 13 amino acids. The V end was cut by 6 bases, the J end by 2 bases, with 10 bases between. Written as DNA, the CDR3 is TGCGCCAGCAGCCGGGACATTCAAGAGACCCAGTACTTC. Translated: CASSRDIQETQYF.

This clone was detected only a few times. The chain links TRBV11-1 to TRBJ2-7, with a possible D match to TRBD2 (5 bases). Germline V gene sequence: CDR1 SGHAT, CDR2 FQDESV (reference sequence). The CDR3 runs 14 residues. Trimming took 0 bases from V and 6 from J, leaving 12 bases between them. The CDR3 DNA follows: TGTGCCAGCAGCTTAGCCGAGGGATCGGGCGAGCAGTACTTC. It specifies CASSLAEGSGEQYF.

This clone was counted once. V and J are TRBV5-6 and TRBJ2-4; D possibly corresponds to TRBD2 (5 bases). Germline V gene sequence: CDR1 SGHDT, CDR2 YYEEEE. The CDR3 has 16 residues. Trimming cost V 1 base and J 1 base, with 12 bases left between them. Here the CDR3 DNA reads TGTGCCAGCAGCTTGCGTTACGGGGTCGCCAAAAACATTCAGTACTTC. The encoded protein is CASSLRYGVAKNIQYF.

Written as DNA, the CDR3 is TGCGCCAGCAGCCTAGAAAGGCAGGGGTCCTCCTACGAGCAGTACTTC. Encoded protein: CASSLERQGSSYEQYF. The chain joins TRBV4-1 to TRBJ2-7; perhaps TRBD1 as D (6 bases). Trimming removed 4 bases at V and 0 bases at J, with 16 bases between. Germline CDR1 reads MGHRA; CDR2 reads YSYEKL. The CDR3 contains 16 residues.

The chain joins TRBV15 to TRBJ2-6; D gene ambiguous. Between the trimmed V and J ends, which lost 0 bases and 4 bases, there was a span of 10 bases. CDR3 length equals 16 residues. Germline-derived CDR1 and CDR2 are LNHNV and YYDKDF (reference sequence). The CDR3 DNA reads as TGTGCCACCAGCAGAGACACTGGTTACGGGGCCAACGTCCTGACTTTC. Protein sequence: CATSRDTGYGANVLTF.

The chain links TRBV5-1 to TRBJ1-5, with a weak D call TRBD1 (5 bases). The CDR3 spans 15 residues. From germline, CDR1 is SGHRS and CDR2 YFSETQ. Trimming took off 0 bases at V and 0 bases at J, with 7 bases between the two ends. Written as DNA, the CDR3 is TGCGCCAGCAGCTTGGCAGGGTATAGCAATCAGCCCCAGCATTTT. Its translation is CASSLAGYSNQPQHF.